This TCR beta chain is from a study of cytomegalovirus exposure and HLA in healthy donors. Study-level findings and limits: What a later analysis showed was that several of the most significant clusters appeared linked to common viral pathogens. The study listed under 200 cytomegalovirus-associated TCR beta chains. When analyzed later, a missense DCLRE1C variant was found to be linked to TCR beta V- and J-gene trimming.

This clone was picked up a small number of times. Its cognate antigen is unknown. PCR was performed using 60 Vbeta and 13 Jbeta primers. TCRdb's copy holds only in-frame clones and misses some; the assay was immunoSEQ multiplex PCR. This table has 180,000 or so clones, over 60% appearing once. The CDR3 spans 15 residues. Germline lookup yields CDR1 LGHNA and CDR2 YNFKEQ. Trimming removed 0 bases from V and 6 bases from J; junction bases left unmatched: 2. The gene calls are TRBV4-2 and TRBJ2-2; 9 nucleotides match TRBD1. The TCR originated in a man in his late teens or twenties in good health and CMV-seronegative. Sequenced: PBMCs. This CDR3 is CASSQEQGAPGELFF. The CDR3, as DNA: TGTGCCAGCAGCCAAGAACAGGGGGCGCCCGGGGAGCTGTTTTTT.